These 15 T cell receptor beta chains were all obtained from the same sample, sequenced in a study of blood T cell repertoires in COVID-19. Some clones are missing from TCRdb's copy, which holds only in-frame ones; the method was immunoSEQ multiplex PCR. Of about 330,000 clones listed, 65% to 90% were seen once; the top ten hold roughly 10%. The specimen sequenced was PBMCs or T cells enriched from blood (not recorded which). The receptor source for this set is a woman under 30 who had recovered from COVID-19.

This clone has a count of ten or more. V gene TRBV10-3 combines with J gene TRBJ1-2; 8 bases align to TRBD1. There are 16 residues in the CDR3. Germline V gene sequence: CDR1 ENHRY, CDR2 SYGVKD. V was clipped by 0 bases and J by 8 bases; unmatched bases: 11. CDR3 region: CAISESGDRGLYGYTF. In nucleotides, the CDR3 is TGTGCCATCAGTGAGTCAGGAGACAGGGGTCTCTACGGCTACACCTTC.

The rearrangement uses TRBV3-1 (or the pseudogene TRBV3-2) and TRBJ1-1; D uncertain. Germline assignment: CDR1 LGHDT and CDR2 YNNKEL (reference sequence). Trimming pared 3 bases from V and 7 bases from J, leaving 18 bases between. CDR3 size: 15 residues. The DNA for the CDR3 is TGTGCCAGCAGCCAGCGCGGGAATCAAGGAGGTGAAGCTTTCTTT. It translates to CASSQRGNQGGEAFF.

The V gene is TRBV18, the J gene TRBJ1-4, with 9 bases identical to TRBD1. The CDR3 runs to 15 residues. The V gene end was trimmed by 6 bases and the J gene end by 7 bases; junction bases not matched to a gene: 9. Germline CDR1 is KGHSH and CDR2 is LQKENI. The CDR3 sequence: CASSQRTGASEKLFF. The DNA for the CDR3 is TGTGCCAGCTCTCAAAGGACAGGGGCAAGTGAAAAACTGTTTTTT. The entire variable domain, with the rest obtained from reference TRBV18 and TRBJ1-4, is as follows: NAGVMQNPRHLVRRRGQEARLRCSPMKGHSHVYWYRQLPEEGLKFMVYLQKENIIDESGMPKERFSAEFPKEGPSILRIQQVVRGDSAAYFCASSQRTGASEKLFFGSGTQLSVL.

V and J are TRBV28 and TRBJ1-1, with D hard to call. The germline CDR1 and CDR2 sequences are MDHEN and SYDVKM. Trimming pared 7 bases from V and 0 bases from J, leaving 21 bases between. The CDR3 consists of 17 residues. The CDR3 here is CASNFQTASLMNTEAFF. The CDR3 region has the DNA TGTGCCAGCAACTTCCAAACAGCTTCTCTCATGAACACTGAAGCTTTCTTT. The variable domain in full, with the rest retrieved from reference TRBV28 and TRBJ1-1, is DVKVTQSSRYLVKRTGEKVFLECVQDMDHENMFWYRQDPGLGLRLIYFSYDVKMKEKGDIPEGYSVSREKKERFSLILESASTNQTSMYLCASNFQTASLMNTEAFFGQGTRLTVV.

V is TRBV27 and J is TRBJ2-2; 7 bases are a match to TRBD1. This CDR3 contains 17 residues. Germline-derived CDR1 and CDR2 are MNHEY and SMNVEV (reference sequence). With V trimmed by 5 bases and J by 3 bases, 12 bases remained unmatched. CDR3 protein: CASSLEPIQGYTGELFF. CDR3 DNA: TGTGCCAGCAGTCTCGAACCTATACAGGGGTACACCGGGGAGCTGTTTTTT.

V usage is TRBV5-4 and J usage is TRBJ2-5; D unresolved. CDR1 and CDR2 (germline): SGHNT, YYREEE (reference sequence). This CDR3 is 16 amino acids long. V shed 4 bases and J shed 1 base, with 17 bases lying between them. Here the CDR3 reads CASSPETPLRQETQYF. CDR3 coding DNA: TGTGCCAGCAGCCCGGAGACTCCACTACGCCAAGAGACCCAGTACTTC.

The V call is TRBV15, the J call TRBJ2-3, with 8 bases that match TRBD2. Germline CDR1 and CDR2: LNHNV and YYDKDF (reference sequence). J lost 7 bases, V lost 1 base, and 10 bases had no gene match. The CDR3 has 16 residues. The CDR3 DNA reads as TGTGCCACCAGCAGAGCTGGAGGACTAGCTTCATATACGCAGTATTTT. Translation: CATSRAGGLASYTQYF.

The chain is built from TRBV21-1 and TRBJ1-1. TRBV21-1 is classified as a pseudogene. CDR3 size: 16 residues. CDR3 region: CASSRPQRGAPTEAFF. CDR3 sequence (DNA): TGTGCCAGCAGCCGCCCTCAGCGGGGGGCGCCCACTGAAGCTTTCTTT.

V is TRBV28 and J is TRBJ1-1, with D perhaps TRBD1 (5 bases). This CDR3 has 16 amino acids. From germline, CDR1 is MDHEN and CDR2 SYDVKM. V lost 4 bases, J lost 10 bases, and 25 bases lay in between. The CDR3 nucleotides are TGTGCCAGCAGTTCAACCAACACAGGATATGGTCGTACAGCTTTCTTT. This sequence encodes CASSSTNTGYGRTAFF. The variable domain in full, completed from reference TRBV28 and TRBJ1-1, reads DVKVTQSSRYLVKRTGEKVFLECVQDMDHENMFWYRQDPGLGLRLIYFSYDVKMKEKGDIPEGYSVSREKKERFSLILESASTNQTSMYLCASSSTNTGYGRTAFFGQGTRLTVV.

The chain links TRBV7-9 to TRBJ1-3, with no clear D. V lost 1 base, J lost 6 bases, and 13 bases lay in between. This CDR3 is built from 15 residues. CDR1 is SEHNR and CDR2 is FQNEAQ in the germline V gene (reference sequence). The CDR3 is CASSLERWSENTIYF. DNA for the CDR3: TGTGCCAGCAGCTTAGAGCGATGGAGCGAAAACACCATATATTTT.

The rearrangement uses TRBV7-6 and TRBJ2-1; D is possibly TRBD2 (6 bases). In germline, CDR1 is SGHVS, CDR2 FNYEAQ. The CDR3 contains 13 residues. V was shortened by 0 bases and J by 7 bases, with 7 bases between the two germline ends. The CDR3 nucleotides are TGTGCCAGCAGCTTAGCGGGAGGAAATGAGCAGTTCTTC. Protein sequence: CASSLAGGNEQFF.

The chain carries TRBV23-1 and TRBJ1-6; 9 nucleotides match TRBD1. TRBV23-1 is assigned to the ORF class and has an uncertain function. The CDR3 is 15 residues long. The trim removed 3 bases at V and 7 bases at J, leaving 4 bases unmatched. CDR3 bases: TGCGCCAGCAGTCACCCAGACAGGGGGAATTCACCCCTCCACTTT. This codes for CASSHPDRGNSPLHF.

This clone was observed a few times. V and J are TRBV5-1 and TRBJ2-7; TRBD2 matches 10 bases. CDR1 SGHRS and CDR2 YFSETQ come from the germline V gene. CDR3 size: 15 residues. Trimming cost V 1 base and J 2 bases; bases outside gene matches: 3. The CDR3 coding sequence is TGCGCCAGCAGCTTGACTAGCGGGGATACCTACGAGCAGTACTTC. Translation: CASSLTSGDTYEQYF.

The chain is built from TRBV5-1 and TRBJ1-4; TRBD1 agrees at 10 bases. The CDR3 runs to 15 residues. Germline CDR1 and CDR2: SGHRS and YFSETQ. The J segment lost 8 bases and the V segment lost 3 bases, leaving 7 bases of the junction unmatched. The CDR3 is CASSSPGQGLEKLFF. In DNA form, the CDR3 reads TGCGCCAGCAGCTCCCCGGGACAGGGGTTGGAAAAACTGTTTTTT.

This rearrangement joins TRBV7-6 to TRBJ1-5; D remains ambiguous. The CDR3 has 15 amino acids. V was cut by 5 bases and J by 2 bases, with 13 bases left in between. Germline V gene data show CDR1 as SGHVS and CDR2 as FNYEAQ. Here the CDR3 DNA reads TGTGCCAGCAGCAGACTCCCGGGAGGCAATCAGCCCCAGCATTTT. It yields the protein CASSRLPGGNQPQHF. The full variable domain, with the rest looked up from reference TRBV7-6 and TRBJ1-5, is GAGVSQSPRYKVTKRGQDVALRCDPISGHVSLYWYRQALGQGPEFLTYFNYEAQQDKSGLPNDRFSAERPEGSISTLTIQRTEQRDSAMYRCASSRLPGGNQPQHFGDGTRLSIL.